Below are 2 T cell receptor beta chains sequenced from a single sample in a study of cytomegalovirus exposure and HLA in healthy donors. This PCR relied on a set of 60 Vbeta primers and 13 Jbeta primers. Only in-frame clones appear in the TCRdb table, and some are missing; sequencing was by immunoSEQ multiplex PCR. This table holds 180,000 or so clones, 70% to 85% found once. The sample was PBMCs. These TCRs come from a man between 18 and 35 years old in good health and CMV-seronegative.

Only a few counts were recorded for this clone. V is TRBV6-5 and J is TRBJ1-5, with D possibly TRBD1 on 5 matching bases. The CDR3 spans 15 residues. Germline lookup yields CDR1 MNHEY and CDR2 SVGAGI. Between the trimmed V and J ends, which lost 4 bases and 5 bases, there was a span of 15 bases. The DNA for the CDR3 is TGTGCCAGCAGTTCGGCAGGGAGCGGGGATCAGCCCCAGCATTTT. It yields the protein CASSSAGSGDQPQHF.

This chain uses TRBV6-5 with TRBJ2-7; 12 bases are shared with TRBD2. CDR3 size: 16 residues. The V segment lost 0 bases and the J segment 3 bases; nucleotides outside the gene matches: 3. In germline, CDR1 is MNHEY, CDR2 SVGAGI. In DNA, the CDR3 is TGTGCCAGCAGTTACTCGGGACTAGCGGGCTTCTACGAGCAGTACTTC. It translates to CASSYSGLAGFYEQYF.